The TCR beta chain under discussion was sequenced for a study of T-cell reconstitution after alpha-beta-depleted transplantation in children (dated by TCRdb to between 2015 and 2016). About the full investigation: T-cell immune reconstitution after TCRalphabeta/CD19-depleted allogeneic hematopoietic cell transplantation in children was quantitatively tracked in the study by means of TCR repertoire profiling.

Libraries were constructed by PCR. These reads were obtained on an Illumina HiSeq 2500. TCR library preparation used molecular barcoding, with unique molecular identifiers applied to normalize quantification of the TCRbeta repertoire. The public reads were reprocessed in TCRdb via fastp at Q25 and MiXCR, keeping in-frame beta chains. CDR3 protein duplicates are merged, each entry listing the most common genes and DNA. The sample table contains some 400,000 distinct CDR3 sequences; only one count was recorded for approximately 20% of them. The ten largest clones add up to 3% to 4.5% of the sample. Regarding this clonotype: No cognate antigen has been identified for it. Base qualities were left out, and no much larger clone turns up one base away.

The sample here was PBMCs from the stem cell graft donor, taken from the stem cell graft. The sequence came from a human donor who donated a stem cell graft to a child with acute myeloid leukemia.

The nucleotide sequence reads as follows: TGCGCCAGCAGCAACACCGGGACATCCGACAATGAGCAGTTCTTC. This yields the protein CASSNTGTSDNEQFF. The receptor chain draws on TRBV5-1 and TRBJ2-1; TRBD1 might be the D gene, on 6 matching bases. Counted from cysteine to phenylalanine, this CDR3 has 15 amino acids. CDR3 DNA only is kept here, 45 bases in frame from base 1. The trim is 4 bases for V and 5 bases for J, with a gap of 16 bases between the germline ends. CDR1 SGHRS and CDR2 YFSETQ were looked up in the germline V gene.